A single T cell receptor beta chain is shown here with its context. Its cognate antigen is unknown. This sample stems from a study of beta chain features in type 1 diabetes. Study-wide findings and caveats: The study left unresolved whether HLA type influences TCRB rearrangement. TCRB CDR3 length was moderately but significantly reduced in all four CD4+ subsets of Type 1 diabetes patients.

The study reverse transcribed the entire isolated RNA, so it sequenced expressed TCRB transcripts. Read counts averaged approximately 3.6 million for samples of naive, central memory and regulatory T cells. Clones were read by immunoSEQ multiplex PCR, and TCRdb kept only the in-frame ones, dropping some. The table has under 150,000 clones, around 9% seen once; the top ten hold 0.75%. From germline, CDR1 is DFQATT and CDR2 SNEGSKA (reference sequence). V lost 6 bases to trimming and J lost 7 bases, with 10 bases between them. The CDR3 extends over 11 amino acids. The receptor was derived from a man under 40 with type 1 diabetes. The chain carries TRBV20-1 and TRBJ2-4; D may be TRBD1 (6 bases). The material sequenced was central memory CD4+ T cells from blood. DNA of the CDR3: TGCAGTGCGTCCCAGGGGAACATTCAGTACTTC. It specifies CSASQGNIQYF.